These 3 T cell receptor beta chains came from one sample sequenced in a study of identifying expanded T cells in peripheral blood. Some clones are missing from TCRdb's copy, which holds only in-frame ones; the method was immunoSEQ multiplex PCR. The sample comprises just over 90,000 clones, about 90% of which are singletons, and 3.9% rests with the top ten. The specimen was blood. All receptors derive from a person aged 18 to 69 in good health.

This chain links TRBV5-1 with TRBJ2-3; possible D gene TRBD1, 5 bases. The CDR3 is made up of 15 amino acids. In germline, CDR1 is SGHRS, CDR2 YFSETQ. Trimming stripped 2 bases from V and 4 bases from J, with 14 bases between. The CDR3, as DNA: TGCGCCAGCAGCTTTCAGGGTATCGGCGCAGATACGCAGTATTTT. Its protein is CASSFQGIGADTQYF.

CDR3 protein: CASSLATGGSYEQYF. CDR3 bases: TGCGCCAGCAGCTTGGCCACAGGGGGCTCTTACGAGCAGTACTTC. V usage is TRBV5-1 and J usage is TRBJ2-7; 9 bases align to TRBD1. This CDR3 is 15 amino acids long. Germline V gene data show CDR1 as SGHRS and CDR2 as YFSETQ. V shed 0 bases, J shed 4 bases, and the junction held 5 bases outside the gene matches.

The CDR3 is CASRLGQLNHEQYF. CDR3 nucleotides: TGTGCCAGCAGGCTGGGACAGTTGAACCACGAGCAGTACTTC. The gene calls are TRBV27 and TRBJ2-7; TRBD1 matches 7 bases. After removal of 6 bases from V and 5 bases from J, the junction contained 10 bases not matched to a gene. The CDR3 has 14 residues. Germline CDR1 MNHEY, CDR2 SMNVEV (reference sequence).